This paragraph covers one TCR beta chain sequence. What it binds is unknown. From germline, CDR1 is MNHNY and CDR2 SVGAGI (reference sequence). The CDR3 loop spans 14 amino acids. V dropped 0 bases and J dropped 3 bases, with 8 bases sitting between them. Assay used: immunoSEQ multiplex PCR; TCRdb lists only in-frame clones, some missing. The data show 60,000 or so clones, under 95% seen once. This record comes from a study of graft-versus-host responses after intestinal transplantation. Study conclusions and caveats: There were GvH clones found in recipient marrow, and some of them appeared first in ileum or blood.

The V call is TRBV6-6, the J call TRBJ2-5, with no clear D. The sequence was collected from a human patient who received an intestinal transplant, so some T cells may come from the graft donor. The input for sequencing was PBMCs, taken around 120 days after intestinal transplantation. The CDR3 bases are TGTGCCAGCAGTTACTCTCGAATTAAAGAGACCCAGTACTTC. It codes for CASSYSRIKETQYF.